Shown below are 4 T cell receptor beta chains from a single sample sequenced in a study of T-cell memory formation after mild COVID-19. TCRdb reprocessed the 5' RACE reads with MiXCR, giving one entry per CDR3 protein. The table lists 400,000 to 500,000 distinct CDR3 sequences, around 20% of them singletons. The specimen was PBMCs or a T cell subset sorted from them (not recorded which). All receptors come from an adult woman who had mild COVID-19 (a few samples of this study predate the infection). Cell type and time point are not known.

V is TRBV20-1 and J is TRBJ2-1, with D possibly matching TRBD2 (6 bases). CDR3 size: 17 residues. V lost 3 bases and J 0 bases, leaving 18 bases between the germline ends. CDR1 and CDR2 (germline): DFQATT, SNEGSKA (reference sequence). The DNA of the CDR3 is TGCAGTGCTAGGTCTTCTGCGGGAATGAGCTCCTACAATGAGCAGTTCTTC. It specifies CSARSSAGMSSYNEQFF.

CDR3 DNA: TGTGCCAGCAGCTTGTGGAGGGGTAAGGTCCACGAGCAGTACTTC. Protein product: CASSLWRGKVHEQYF. This rearrangement joins TRBV5-6 to TRBJ2-7; D may be TRBD2 (6 bases). CDR3 length: 15 amino acids. CDR1 and CDR2 (germline): SGHDT, YYEEEE. The V and J ends lost 1 base and 5 bases respectively, with 16 bases between them.

This clonotype appeared a few times. This chain joins TRBV4-2 and TRBJ1-2, with 10 bases identical to TRBD1. V lost 5 bases to trimming and J lost 8 bases; unmatched junction nucleotides: 8. This CDR3 is 14 amino acids long. CDR1 is LGHNA and CDR2 is YNFKEQ in the germline V gene. The CDR3: CASSYGTGVGGYTF. As DNA, the CDR3 is TGTGCCAGCAGCTACGGGACAGGGGTGGGCGGCTACACCTTC.

This clonotype came up a few times. The rearrangement links TRBV30 to TRBJ2-7; 11 bases map to TRBD1. The CDR3 has 18 amino acids. V was pared by 0 bases and J by 1 base, with 11 bases of the junction left unmatched. The V gene's germline CDR1 is GTSNPN and CDR2 SVGIG (reference sequence). Here the CDR3 reads CAWSVVVVRDRGSYEQYF. The DNA for the CDR3 is TGTGCCTGGAGTGTGGTGGTGGTCCGGGACAGGGGGTCCTACGAGCAGTACTTC.